These 3 T cell receptor beta chains originate from one sample sequenced in a study of T cells in Graves' hyperthyroidism and ophthalmopathy. Amplification targeted TCR beta CDR3 regions from RNA transcripts. RT-PCR in the first round (using the HTBI primer set) targeted the TCR CDR3. TCRdb passed the multiplex PCR reads through MiXCR, listing each CDR3 protein once. Among roughly 170,000 distinct CDR3 sequences listed, approximately 17% were seen once. The sample consisted of blood. These receptors all stem from a woman between 50 and 59 years old with Graves' hyperthyroidism.

A few counts support this clonotype. The chain carries TRBV6-5 and TRBJ1-2, with 9 bases identical to TRBD1. V gave up 1 base and J gave up 6 bases; unmatched junction bases: 3. Germline V gene data show CDR1 as MNHEY and CDR2 as SVGAGI. The CDR3 is made up of 14 amino acids. DNA for the CDR3: TGTGCCAGCAGTTACTTACAGGGGGCGGATGGCTACACCTTC. This gives the protein CASSYLQGADGYTF.

This clonotype was detected many times. The chain combines TRBV6-1 with TRBJ2-3; a possible D gene is TRBD2 (6 bases). The germline CDR1 and CDR2 sequences are MNHNS and SASEGT. The CDR3 is made up of 13 amino acids. With 3 bases removed from V and 7 bases from J, the gap between germline ends came to 11 bases. The CDR3 sequence is CASSDSGRNTQYF. The DNA for the CDR3 is TGTGCCAGCAGTGACAGCGGGCGGAATACGCAGTATTTT.

This clonotype was seen many times. The gene calls are TRBV5-1 and TRBJ2-3, with 11 bases fitting TRBD2. Germline trimming cut 0 bases from V and 5 bases from J; bases unmatched to any gene: 5. CDR1 and CDR2 from the germline V gene are SGHRS and YFSETQ. The CDR3 runs 16 residues. CDR3 protein: CASSLGLAGTGDTQYF. The CDR3 nucleotides are TGCGCCAGCAGCTTGGGACTAGCGGGGACGGGAGATACGCAGTATTTT.